These T cell receptor beta chains were read from a single sample in a study of blood T cell repertoires in COVID-19. The protocol was immunoSEQ multiplex PCR, while the TCRdb copy is restricted to in-frame clones and leaves out a portion. The sample lists 250,000 to 300,000 clones; around 81% were seen once. The sequenced sample was PBMCs or T cells enriched from blood (not recorded which). The receptor source for this set is a man between 45 and 60 years old who had recovered from COVID-19. Each CDR3 is given with its conserved first and last residue. A D gene is named only where the DNA matches it firmly. The listing skips clone size in some rows; elsewhere it reads once, few, many or a size class.

cdr3_aa,cdr3_nt,clone_size,v_call,d_call,j_call
CASSYALLSSGNTIYF,TGTGCCAGCAGTTACGCTCTCCTATCCTCTGGAAACACCATATATTTT,.,TRBV6-2/TRBV6-3,.,TRBJ1-3
CASSLRTGGYNEQFF,TGCGCCAGCAGCTTACGGACAGGGGGATACAATGAGCAGTTCTTC,.,TRBV5-1,TRBD1,TRBJ2-1
CASGGGPGELFF,TGTGCCAGTGGGGGGGGCCCCGGGGAGCTGTTTTTT,few,TRBV2,.,TRBJ2-2
CASRGRQGYSNQPQHF,TGTGCCAGCAGGGGGCGACAGGGCTATAGCAATCAGCCCCAGCATTTT,.,TRBV28,TRBD1,TRBJ1-5
CASSEGAGPSGNTIYF,TGTGCCAGCAGTGAAGGGGCAGGCCCCTCTGGAAACACCATATATTTT,.,TRBV2,.,TRBJ1-3
CASSIPRGGDEQFF,TGTGCCAGCAGCATACCCCGAGGTGGAGATGAGCAGTTCTTC,once,TRBV7-9,.,TRBJ2-1
CASSTGDSNEKLFF,TGTGCCAGTAGTACCGGAGATTCCAATGAAAAACTGTTTTTT,.,TRBV19,.,TRBJ1-4
CASRPRGGPNQPQHF,TGTGCCAGCAGACCCCGGGGGGGCCCTAATCAGCCCCAGCATTTT,.,TRBV28,.,TRBJ1-5
CASSPGTGRNNEQFF,TGCGCCAGCAGCCCCGGGACAGGGAGGAACAATGAGCAGTTCTTC,.,TRBV5-1,TRBD1,TRBJ2-1
CASSLRRQGRETQYF,TGTGCCAGCAGCTTAAGGAGACAGGGGAGAGAGACCCAGTACTTC,.,TRBV7-2,TRBD1,TRBJ2-5
CAIRGEQGSQFF,TGTGCCATCCGTGGGGAACAGGGTTCCCAGTTCTTC,.,TRBV2,.,TRBJ2-1
CASSLDRGYEQYF,TGTGCCAGCAGTTTGGATAGGGGCTACGAGCAGTACTTC,.,TRBV27,.,TRBJ2-7
CASSYQGLNTEAFF,TGTGCCAGCAGTTATCAGGGTCTGAACACTGAAGCTTTCTTT,once,TRBV6-5,.,TRBJ1-1
CASSGGGIGYEQYF,TGTGCCAGCAGCGGCGGCGGGATCGGTTACGAGCAGTACTTC,.,TRBV5-6,.,TRBJ2-7
CSVGLQGGPYGVFGYTF,TGCAGCGTTGGGTTACAGGGGGGCCCTTACGGGGTCTTCGGCTACACCTTC,.,TRBV29-1,TRBD1,TRBJ1-2
CASSQAGQGNGYTF,TGCGCCAGCAGCCAGGCGGGACAGGGTAATGGCTACACCTTC,many,TRBV4-1,TRBD1,TRBJ1-2
CASSLTGGGDLLTDTQYF,TGTGCCAGCAGTCTTACCGGGGGGGGCGACCTCCTCACAGATACGCAGTATTTT,.,TRBV2,TRBD2,TRBJ2-3
CASSPRPGVNTEAFF,TGTGCCAGCAGCCCCCGGCCGGGGGTGAACACTGAAGCTTTCTTT,.,TRBV9,.,TRBJ1-1
CASTPPGGGADEQFF,TGTGCCAGCACCCCACCCGGCGGGGGGGCCGACGAGCAGTTCTTC,.,TRBV6-5,TRBD2,TRBJ2-1
CASAGQRGTF,TGTGCCAGCGCCGGACAGCGGGGGACCTTC,once,TRBV2,.,TRBJ1-2
CASSDRGGGNTIYF,TGTGCCAGCAGCGATAGGGGTGGTGGAAACACCATATATTTT,.,TRBV9,.,TRBJ1-3
CASSPASSGVGTGELFF,TGTGCCAGCTCACCAGCGTCGTCCGGGGTTGGAACCGGGGAGCTGTTTTTT,.,TRBV18,.,TRBJ2-2
CASSLVGFDRDSYNEQFF,TGTGCCAGCAGCTTAGTCGGTTTCGACAGGGACTCCTACAATGAGCAGTTCTTC,.,TRBV7-9,TRBD1,TRBJ2-1
CVLPRGTGRSYEQYF,TGTGTCTTACCGCGAGGCACAGGCAGATCCTACGAGCAGTACTTC,.,TRBV19,.,TRBJ2-7
CASRQDRGNQPQHF,TGCGCCAGCAGGCAGGACAGGGGCAATCAGCCCCAGCATTTT,.,TRBV23-1,TRBD1,TRBJ1-5
CASSRGQGFGPEAEAFF,TGTGCCAGCAGCAGGGGCCAGGGGTTTGGCCCCGAGGCTGAAGCTTTCTTT,.,TRBV5-6,.,TRBJ1-1
CASSLVTDTQYF,TGTGCCAGCAGTTTAGTCACAGATACGCAGTATTTT,.,TRBV6-1,.,TRBJ2-3
CASSPGVGNYGYTF,TGTGCCAGCAGCCCAGGGGTAGGGAACTATGGCTACACCTTC,.,TRBV3-1/TRBV3-2,.,TRBJ1-2
CASSPTGGANVLTF,TGTGCCAGCAGCCCCACGGGTGGGGCCAACGTCCTGACTTTC,.,TRBV3-1/TRBV3-2,.,TRBJ2-6
CASSLGQGETEAFF,TGTGCCAGCAGCTTGGGACAGGGGGAGACTGAAGCTTTCTTT,.,TRBV7-9,TRBD1,TRBJ1-1
CATSYGQANSPLHF,TGTGCCACCAGCTACGGACAGGCTAATTCACCCCTCCACTTT,once,TRBV15,TRBD1,TRBJ1-6
CASSGGGANYGYTF,TGTGCCAGCAGTGGTGGGGGGGCAAACTATGGCTACACCTTC,.,TRBV2,.,TRBJ1-2
CASSYLGGPSEQYF,TGTGCCAGCAGTTACTTAGGAGGGCCTTCGGAGCAGTACTTC,.,TRBV6-2/TRBV6-3,.,TRBJ2-7
CASSYREETQYF,TGTGCCAGCAGTTACAGGGAAGAGACCCAGTACTTC,.,TRBV7-2,.,TRBJ2-5
CASSFRGAGEQYF,TGTGCCAGCAGTTTCCGGGGGGCGGGCGAGCAGTACTTC,.,TRBV6-2/TRBV6-3,.,TRBJ2-7
CASSSGLFRDEKLFF,TGCGCCAGCAGCTCAGGACTCTTTAGGGATGAAAAACTGTTTTTT,.,TRBV4-1,.,TRBJ1-4
CASSFGQVREKLFF,TGTGCCAGCAGCTTCGGACAGGTCCGGGAAAAACTGTTTTTT,.,TRBV7-2,TRBD1,TRBJ1-4
CSVRDLNTDTQYF,TGCAGCGTGCGGGATTTGAATACAGATACGCAGTATTTT,.,TRBV29-1,.,TRBJ2-3
CASSLVTSGIDEQFF,TGCGCCAGCAGCTTGGTGACTAGCGGGATCGATGAGCAGTTCTTC,.,TRBV5-1,TRBD2,TRBJ2-1
CASSLAGRLNYGYTF,TGTGCCAGCTCACTGGCCGGAAGACTGAACTATGGCTACACCTTC,.,TRBV18,.,TRBJ1-2
CSARRDSEAFF,TGCAGTGCTCGAAGGGACAGTGAAGCTTTCTTT,.,TRBV20-1,TRBD1,TRBJ1-1
CASSEKRGSGGAKTQYF,TGTGCCAGCAGTGAAAAGAGGGGTAGCGGGGGCGCCAAGACCCAGTACTTC,.,TRBV6-1,TRBD2,TRBJ2-5
CASMGAHNYGYTF,TGTGCCAGCATGGGGGCTCATAACTATGGCTACACCTTC,.,TRBV21-1,.,TRBJ1-2
CAWNKDRGGSPLHF,TGTGCCTGGAATAAGGACAGGGGAGGTTCACCCCTCCACTTT,.,TRBV30,TRBD1,TRBJ1-6
CASSPGTANQPQHF,TGTGCCAGCTCACCAGGGACTGCTAATCAGCCCCAGCATTTT,.,TRBV18,.,TRBJ1-5